This TCR beta chain was profiled in a study of blood T cell repertoires in COVID-19. This CDR3 comprises 17 residues. CDR1 is LNHDA, CDR2 SQIVND, per germline (reference sequence). Trimming cost V 7 bases and J 4 bases, with 25 bases left between them. Here immunoSEQ multiplex PCR was the method, and the copy in TCRdb shows in-frame clones only, minus some. The sample holds fewer than 300,000 clones, about 89% seen once. The sequenced sample was peripheral blood. This clonotype was obtained from a man in his forties or fifties who had recovered from COVID-19. This chain connects TRBV19 to TRBJ1-1, with TRBD1 as a possible D gene (6 bases). CDR3 DNA sequence: TGTGCCAGTAACGTCCGCAGGGGAATTGGGAGCAGCACTGAAGCTTTCTTT. Translation: CASNVRRGIGSSTEAFF.